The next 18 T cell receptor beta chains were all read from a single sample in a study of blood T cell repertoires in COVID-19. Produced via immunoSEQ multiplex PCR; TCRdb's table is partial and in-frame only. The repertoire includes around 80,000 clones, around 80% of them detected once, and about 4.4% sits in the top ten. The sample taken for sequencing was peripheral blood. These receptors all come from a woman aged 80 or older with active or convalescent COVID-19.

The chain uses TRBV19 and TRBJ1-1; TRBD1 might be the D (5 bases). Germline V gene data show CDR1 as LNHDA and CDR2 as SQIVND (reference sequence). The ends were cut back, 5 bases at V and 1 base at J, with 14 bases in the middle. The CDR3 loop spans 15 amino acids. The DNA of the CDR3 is TGTGCCAGTAGTTCTGGCGGGGCGGGGAACACTGAAGCTTTCTTT. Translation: CASSSGGAGNTEAFF.

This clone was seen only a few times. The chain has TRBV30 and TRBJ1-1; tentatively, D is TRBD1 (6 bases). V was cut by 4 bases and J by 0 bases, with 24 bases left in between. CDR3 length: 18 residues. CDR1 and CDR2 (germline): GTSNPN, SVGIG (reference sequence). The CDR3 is CAWNLPPLRGRLNTEAFF. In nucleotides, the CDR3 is TGTGCCTGGAATCTCCCCCCCCTCAGGGGTAGGTTGAACACTGAAGCTTTCTTT. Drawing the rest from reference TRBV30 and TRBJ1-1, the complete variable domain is SQTIHQWPATLVQPVGSPLSLECTVEGTSNPNLYWYRQAAGRGLQLLFYSVGIGQISSEVPQNLSASRPQDRQFILSSKKLLLSDSGFYLCAWNLPPLRGRLNTEAFFGQGTRLTVV.

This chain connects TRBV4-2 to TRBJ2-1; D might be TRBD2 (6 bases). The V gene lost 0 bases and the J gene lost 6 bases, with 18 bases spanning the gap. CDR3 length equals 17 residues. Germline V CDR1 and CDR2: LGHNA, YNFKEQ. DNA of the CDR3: TGTGCCAGCAGCCAAGAAGGTGGGACTGTGGGTGTCAATGAGCAGTTCTTC. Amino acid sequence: CASSQEGGTVGVNEQFF.

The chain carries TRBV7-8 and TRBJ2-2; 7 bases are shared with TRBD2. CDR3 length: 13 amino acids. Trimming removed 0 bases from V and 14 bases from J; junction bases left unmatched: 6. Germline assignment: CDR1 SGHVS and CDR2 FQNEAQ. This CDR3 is CASSLAGLGGLFF. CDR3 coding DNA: TGTGCCAGCAGCTTAGCCGGACTAGGAGGTCTGTTTTTT.

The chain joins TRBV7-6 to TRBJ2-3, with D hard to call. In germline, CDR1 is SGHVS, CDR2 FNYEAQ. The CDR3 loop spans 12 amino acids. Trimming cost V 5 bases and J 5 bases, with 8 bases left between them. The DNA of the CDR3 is TGTGCCAGCAGCCCCACGCGAGATACGCAGTATTTT. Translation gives CASSPTRDTQYF.

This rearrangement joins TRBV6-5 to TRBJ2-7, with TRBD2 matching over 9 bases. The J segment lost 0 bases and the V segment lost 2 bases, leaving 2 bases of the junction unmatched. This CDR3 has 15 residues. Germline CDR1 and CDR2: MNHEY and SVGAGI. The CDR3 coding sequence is TGTGCCAGCAGTTACGGACTAGCGAACTCCTACGAGCAGTACTTC. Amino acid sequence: CASSYGLANSYEQYF.

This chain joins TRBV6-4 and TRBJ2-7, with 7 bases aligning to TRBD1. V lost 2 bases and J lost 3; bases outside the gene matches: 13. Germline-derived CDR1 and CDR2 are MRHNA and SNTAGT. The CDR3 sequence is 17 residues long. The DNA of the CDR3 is TGTGCCAGCAGTGACCGTGCTACCCCTGGGACAGACTACGAGCAGTACTTC. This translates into CASSDRATPGTDYEQYF.

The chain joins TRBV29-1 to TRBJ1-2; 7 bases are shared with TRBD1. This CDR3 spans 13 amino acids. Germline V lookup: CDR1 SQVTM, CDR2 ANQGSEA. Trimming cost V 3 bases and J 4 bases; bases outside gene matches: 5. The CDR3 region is CSVDGDSLYGYTF. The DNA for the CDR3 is TGCAGCGTTGATGGGGACAGCCTCTATGGCTACACCTTC.

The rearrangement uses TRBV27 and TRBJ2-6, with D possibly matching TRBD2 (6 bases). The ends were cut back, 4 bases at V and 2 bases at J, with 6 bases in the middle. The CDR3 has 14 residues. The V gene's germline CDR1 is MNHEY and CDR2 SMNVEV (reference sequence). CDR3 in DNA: TGTGCCAGCAGTTGGGGGGCTGGGGCCAACGTCCTGACTTTC. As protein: CASSWGAGANVLTF.

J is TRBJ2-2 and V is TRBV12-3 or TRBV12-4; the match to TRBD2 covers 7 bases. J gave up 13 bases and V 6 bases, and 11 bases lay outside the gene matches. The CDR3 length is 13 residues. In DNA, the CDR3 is TGTGCCAGCAGGCTAGCGGCCGCGCAGGGGCTGTTTTTT. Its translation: CASRLAAAQGLFF.

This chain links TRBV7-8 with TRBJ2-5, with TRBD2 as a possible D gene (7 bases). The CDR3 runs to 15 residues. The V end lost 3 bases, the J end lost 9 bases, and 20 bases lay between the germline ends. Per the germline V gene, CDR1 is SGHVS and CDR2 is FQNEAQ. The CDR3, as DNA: TGTGCCAGCAGCTTGGATGTAGGGGGACGGGGGGCCCAGTACTTC. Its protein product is CASSLDVGGRGAQYF.

CDR3 sequence: CASSASTSGSYNEQFF. DNA of the CDR3: TGTGCCAGCAGCGCAAGTACTAGCGGTTCCTACAATGAGCAGTTCTTC. The rearrangement uses TRBV7-2 and TRBJ2-1; 8 nucleotides agree with TRBD2. V shed 5 bases and J 1 base; nucleotides not matched to a gene: 7. Germline-derived CDR1 and CDR2 are SGHTA and FQGNSA. The CDR3 has 16 amino acids.

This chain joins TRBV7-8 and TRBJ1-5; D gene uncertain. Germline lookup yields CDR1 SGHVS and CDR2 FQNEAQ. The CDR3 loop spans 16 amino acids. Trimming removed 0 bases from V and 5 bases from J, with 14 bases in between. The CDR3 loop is CASSLARAQYDQPQHF. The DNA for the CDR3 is TGTGCCAGCAGCTTAGCGCGGGCCCAGTACGATCAGCCCCAGCATTTT.

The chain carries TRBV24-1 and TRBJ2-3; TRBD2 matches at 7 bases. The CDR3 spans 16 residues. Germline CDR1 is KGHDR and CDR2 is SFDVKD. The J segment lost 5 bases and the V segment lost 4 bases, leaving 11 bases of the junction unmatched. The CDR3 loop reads CATSEGGRASKDTQYF. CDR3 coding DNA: TGTGCCACCAGTGAAGGTGGGAGGGCCTCGAAAGATACGCAGTATTTT.

This CDR3 reads CSVYRPPSEQYF. For the CDR3, the DNA is TGCAGCGTGTACAGACCTCCCTCCGAGCAGTACTTC. The chain joins TRBV29-1 to TRBJ2-7, with D uncertain. V was shortened by 6 bases and J by 6 bases, with 15 bases between the two germline ends. This CDR3 is built from 12 residues. The germline V gene encodes CDR1 SQVTM and CDR2 ANQGSEA.

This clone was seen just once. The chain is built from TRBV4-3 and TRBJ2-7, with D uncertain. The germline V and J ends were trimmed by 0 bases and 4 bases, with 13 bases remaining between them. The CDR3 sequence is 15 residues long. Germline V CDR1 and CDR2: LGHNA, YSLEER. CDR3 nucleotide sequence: TGCGCCAGCAGCCAAGATCTAGTGTCATTTTACGAGCAGTACTTC. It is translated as CASSQDLVSFYEQYF.

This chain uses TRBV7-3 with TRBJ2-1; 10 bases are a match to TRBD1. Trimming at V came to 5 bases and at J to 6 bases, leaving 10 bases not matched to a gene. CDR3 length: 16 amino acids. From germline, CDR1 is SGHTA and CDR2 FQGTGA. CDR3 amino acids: CASSRRGTGVGNEQFF. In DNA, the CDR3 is TGTGCCAGCAGCCGGAGGGGGACAGGGGTCGGCAATGAGCAGTTCTTC.

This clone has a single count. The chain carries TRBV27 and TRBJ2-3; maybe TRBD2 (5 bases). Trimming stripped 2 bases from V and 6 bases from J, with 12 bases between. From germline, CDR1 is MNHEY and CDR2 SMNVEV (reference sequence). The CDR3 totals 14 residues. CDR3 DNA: TGTGCCAGCAGTTTAATGCGGGCAAAGGATACGCAGTATTTT. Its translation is CASSLMRAKDTQYF.